Shown below are 18 T cell receptor beta chains from a single sample sequenced in a study of beta chain features in type 1 diabetes. Study-level findings and limits: The study found moderately but significantly shorter TCRB CDR3s in all four CD4+ subsets of Type 1 diabetes patients.

These receptors lack a known antigen. The authors reverse transcribed all of the isolated RNA, so sequencing captured expressed TCRB transcripts. TCRdb's copy holds only in-frame clones and misses some; the assay was immunoSEQ multiplex PCR. The sample records some 350,000 clones, 9.6% being singletons. The sequencing sample was made of central memory CD4+ T cells from blood. These receptors were taken from a man aged 30-40 years with type 1 diabetes.

V usage is TRBV19 and J usage is TRBJ2-2, with 10 bases matching TRBD1. This CDR3 is built from 15 residues. CDR1 is LNHDA and CDR2 is SQIVND in the germline V gene (reference sequence). V was clipped by 6 bases and J by 3 bases; unmatched bases: 4. CDR3: CASRKGTGDTGELFF. For the CDR3, the DNA is TGTGCCAGTAGAAAGGGGACAGGGGACACCGGGGAGCTGTTTTTT.

This chain joins TRBV5-6 and TRBJ2-3, with 8 bases aligning to TRBD1. CDR1 and CDR2 (germline): SGHDT, YYEEEE. With 4 bases clipped from V and 14 bases from J, the junction kept 12 bases outside the gene matches. This CDR3 contains 13 residues. DNA of the CDR3: TGTGCCAGCAGCCGAACCGGACAGGGCATGGCGTATTTT. Translating gives CASSRTGQGMAYF.

The rearrangement uses TRBV4-1 and TRBJ2-7, with 7 positions matching TRBD1. The junction had 7 bases not matched to a gene; V was cut back by 3 bases and J by 2 bases. Germline V lookup: CDR1 MGHRA, CDR2 YSYEKL. This CDR3 has 15 amino acids. The CDR3 DNA reads as TGCGCCAGCAGCCAGGGACAGTCCACGGCCTACGAGCAGTACTTC. Its translation is CASSQGQSTAYEQYF.

This clone has only a few counts. The V and J genes are TRBV5-1 and TRBJ2-7, with 10 positions matching TRBD1. Germline assignment: CDR1 SGHRS and CDR2 YFSETQ. The CDR3 runs 14 residues. V lost 5 bases, J lost 6 bases, and 8 bases stayed unmatched. In DNA, the CDR3 is TGCGCCAGCAGAACGGGACAGGGGAAGGGCGAGCAGTACTTC. It is translated as CASRTGQGKGEQYF.

The chain uses TRBV5-1 and TRBJ2-3, with D perhaps TRBD2 (6 bases). The CDR3 loop spans 16 amino acids. The germline gives CDR1 SGHRS, CDR2 YFSETQ. V was trimmed by 0 bases and J by 6 bases, leaving 17 bases between them. CDR3 in DNA: TGCGCCAGCAGCTTGGGGTATGGGGCGGGAACTGATACGCAGTATTTT. Translating it yields CASSLGYGAGTDTQYF.

This clone was detected ten times or more. The chain combines TRBV11-2 with TRBJ2-2; D gene unclear. This CDR3 comprises 14 residues. V lost 3 bases and J lost 5, with 10 bases in between. CDR1 is SGHAT, CDR2 FQNNGV, per germline. The CDR3 spells CASSLIVGTGELFF. CDR3 nucleotide sequence: TGTGCCAGCAGCTTGATAGTAGGAACCGGGGAGCTGTTTTTT.

The V and J genes are TRBV10-3 and TRBJ2-2; D not resolved. The CDR3 totals 13 residues. Trimming left V 6 bases short and J 8 bases short, with 13 bases between. Germline V lookup: CDR1 ENHRY, CDR2 SYGVKD. CDR3 nucleotides: TGTGCCATCAGCGGTCTTAGTGCAGGGGAGCTGTTTTTT. This codes for CAISGLSAGELFF.

This clone was recorded a few times. The chain carries TRBV5-5 and TRBJ1-2; D gene unclear. Trimming shortened V by 4 bases and J by 4 bases, and 17 bases separated the two germline ends. Germline lookup yields CDR1 SGHKS and CDR2 YYEKEE (reference sequence). There are 15 residues in the CDR3. The CDR3 loop is CASSPLHTVTYGYTF. CDR3 coding DNA: TGTGCCAGCAGCCCCCTCCACACGGTGACCTATGGCTACACCTTC.

This clone was observed a few times. The chain carries TRBV11-2 and TRBJ2-1, with D perhaps given as TRBD1 or TRBD2 (5 bases each). The CDR3 loop spans 13 amino acids. V was pared by 5 bases and J by 9 bases, with 14 bases between. The germline gives CDR1 SGHAT, CDR2 FQNNGV. Here the CDR3 reads CASSRLGGTEQFF. CDR3 coding DNA: TGTGCCAGCAGCCGGCTTGGGGGTACTGAGCAGTTCTTC. Combining the CDR3 with reference TRBV11-2 and TRBJ2-1 gives the whole variable domain EAGVAQSPRYKIIEKRQSVAFWCNPISGHATLYWYQQILGQGPKLLIQFQNNGVVDDSQLPKDRFSAERLKGVDSTLKIQPAKLEDSAVYLCASSRLGGTEQFFGPGTRLTVL.

J is TRBJ2-3 and V is TRBV18; 10 nucleotides line up with TRBD2. J lost 0 bases, V lost 4 bases, and 10 bases had no gene match. The CDR3 is 18 amino acids. Germline V lookup: CDR1 KGHSH, CDR2 LQKENI. CDR3 protein: CASSLTRTSGTSTDTQYF. The CDR3 DNA reads as TGTGCCAGCTCACTTACCCGTACTAGCGGGACTAGCACAGATACGCAGTATTTT.

This rearrangement joins TRBV11-1 to TRBJ1-5, with 7 nucleotides matching TRBD1. The junction had 9 bases not matched to a gene; V was cut back by 5 bases and J by 5 bases. This CDR3 contains 15 residues. CDR1 and CDR2 (germline): SGHAT, FQDESV (reference sequence). The chain's CDR3 is CASSPGQVRDQPQHF. Here the CDR3 DNA reads TGTGCCAGCAGCCCCGGACAGGTCCGGGATCAGCCCCAGCATTTT.

V is TRBV29-1 and J is TRBJ2-7; D is uncertain. This CDR3 has 10 amino acids. Germline-derived CDR1 and CDR2 are SQVTM and ANQGSEA. Deletions cut 5 bases from V and 6 bases from J, with 8 bases between. CDR3 amino acids: CSVHLGEQYF. CDR3 DNA: TGCAGCGTTCACCTCGGCGAGCAGTACTTC.

This clone appeared many times. The chain uses TRBV7-9 and TRBJ1-3; perhaps TRBD1 as D (5 bases). Germline V gene sequence: CDR1 SEHNR, CDR2 FQNEAQ (reference sequence). CDR3 length: 14 amino acids. V was cut by 9 bases and J by 1 base, with 13 bases left in between. CDR3 coding DNA: TGTGCCAGTCACCGGGACGAATCTGGAAACACCATATATTTT. It encodes CASHRDESGNTIYF.

This clone was detected ten times or more. The chain couples TRBV4-3 to TRBJ1-2; TRBD1 might be the D (5 bases). This CDR3 comprises 14 residues. V lost 6 bases and J lost 4, with 15 bases in between. Germline V gene data show CDR1 as LGHNA and CDR2 as YSLEER. CDR3 loop: CASSLKQASYGYTF. Here the CDR3 DNA reads TGCGCCAGCAGTCTAAAACAGGCGTCCTATGGCTACACCTTC.

This clone was recorded many times. The chain employs TRBV5-4 and TRBJ2-2; 15 bases map to TRBD2. There are 18 residues in the CDR3. Germline V CDR1 and CDR2: SGHNT, YYREEE (reference sequence). J was trimmed by 4 bases and V by 1 base; bases with no gene match: 5. CDR3 sequence reads: CASSLKGLAGGGTGELFF. The CDR3 coding sequence is TGTGCCAGCAGCTTGAAGGGACTAGCGGGAGGTGGCACCGGGGAGCTGTTTTTT.

This clone was found a few times. The chain links TRBV5-6 to TRBJ2-2; D not certain. This CDR3 region has 15 residues. The germline gives CDR1 SGHDT, CDR2 YYEEEE. Trimming took off 6 bases at V and 3 bases at J, with 15 bases between the two ends. The CDR3 nucleotides are TGTGCCAGCAACGTCGGTGGCTTACACACCGGGGAGCTGTTTTTT. Residues: CASNVGGLHTGELFF.

The sample holds many counts of this clone. The rearrangement uses TRBV19 and TRBJ1-5, with D unclear. Germline CDR1 LNHDA, CDR2 SQIVND (reference sequence). The ends were cut back, 5 bases at V and 6 bases at J, with 20 bases in the middle. The CDR3 has 16 residues. The CDR3 protein is CASSAQATALSQPQHF. Here the CDR3 DNA reads TGTGCCAGTAGTGCCCAGGCTACTGCGCTAAGTCAGCCCCAGCATTTT.

This clone was found a few times. The V call is TRBV6-4, the J call TRBJ1-5, with 8 bases aligning to TRBD1. The germline V gene encodes CDR1 MRHNA and CDR2 SNTAGT. V shed 2 bases, J shed 11 bases, and the junction held 5 bases outside the gene matches. This CDR3 comprises 13 residues. Here the CDR3 reads CASSDTRTGTQHF. In DNA form, the CDR3 reads TGTGCCAGCAGTGACACCCGGACAGGGACCCAGCATTTT.